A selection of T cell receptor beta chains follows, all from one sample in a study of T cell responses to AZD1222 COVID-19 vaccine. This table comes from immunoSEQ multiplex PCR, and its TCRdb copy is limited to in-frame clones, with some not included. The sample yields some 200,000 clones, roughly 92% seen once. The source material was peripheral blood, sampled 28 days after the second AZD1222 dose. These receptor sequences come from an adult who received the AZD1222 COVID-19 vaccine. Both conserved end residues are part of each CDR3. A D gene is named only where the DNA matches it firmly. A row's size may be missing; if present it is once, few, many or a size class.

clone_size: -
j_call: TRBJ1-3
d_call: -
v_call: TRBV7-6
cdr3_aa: CASSPAYRRRAHGNTIYF
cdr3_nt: TGTGCCAGCAGCCCAGCCTACCGGCGCCGAGCGCATGGAAACACCATATATTTT

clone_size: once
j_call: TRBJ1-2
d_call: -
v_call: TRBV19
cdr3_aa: CASSIGQPGPGRYTF
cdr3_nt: TGTGCCAGTAGTATAGGCCAGCCGGGCCCAGGGCGCTACACCTTC

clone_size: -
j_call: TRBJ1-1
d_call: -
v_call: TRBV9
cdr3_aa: CASSSSGAMGTEAFF
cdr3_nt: TGTGCCAGCAGCTCAAGCGGGGCGATGGGCACTGAAGCTTTCTTT

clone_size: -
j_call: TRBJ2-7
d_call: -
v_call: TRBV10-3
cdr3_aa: CAITSRDNPPYEQYF
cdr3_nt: TGTGCCATCACTTCCCGGGACAACCCTCCCTACGAGCAGTACTTC

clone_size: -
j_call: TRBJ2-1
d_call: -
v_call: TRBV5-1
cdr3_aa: CASRGTGGSYNEQFF
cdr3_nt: TGCGCCAGCAGAGGAACAGGCGGATCCTACAATGAGCAGTTCTTC

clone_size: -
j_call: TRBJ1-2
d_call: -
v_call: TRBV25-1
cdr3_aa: CASSGSAGGYYGYTF
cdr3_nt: TGTGCCAGCAGTGGCTCGGCTGGGGGTTACTATGGCTACACCTTC

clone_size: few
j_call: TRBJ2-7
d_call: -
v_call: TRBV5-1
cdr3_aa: CASRYQQGGEQYF
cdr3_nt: TGCGCCAGCAGGTACCAACAGGGAGGAGAGCAGTACTTC

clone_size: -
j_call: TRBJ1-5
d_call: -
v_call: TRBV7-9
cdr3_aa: CASSAPGGPQHF
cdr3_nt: TGTGCCAGCAGCGCACCCGGCGGGCCCCAGCATTTT

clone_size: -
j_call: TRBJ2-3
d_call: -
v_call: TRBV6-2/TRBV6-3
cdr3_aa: CASSYSPQPGVSTDTQYF
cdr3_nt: TGTGCCAGCAGTTACTCCCCCCAGCCGGGGGTTAGCACAGATACGCAGTATTTT

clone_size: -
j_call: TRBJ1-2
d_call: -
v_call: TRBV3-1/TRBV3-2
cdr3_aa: CASSQGANYGYTF
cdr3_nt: TGTGCCAGCAGCCAAGGTGCTAACTATGGCTACACCTTC

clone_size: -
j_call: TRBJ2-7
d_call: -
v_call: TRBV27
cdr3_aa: CASSLYSEGQIIYEQYF
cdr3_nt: TGTGCCAGCAGTTTATACTCTGAGGGACAAATCATCTACGAGCAGTACTTC

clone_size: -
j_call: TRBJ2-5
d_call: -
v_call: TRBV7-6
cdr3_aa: CASSSGLSETQYF
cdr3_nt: TGTGCCAGCAGCAGCGGGTTGTCCGAGACCCAGTACTTC

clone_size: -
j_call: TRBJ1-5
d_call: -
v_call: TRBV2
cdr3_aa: CASSVQPQEPQHF
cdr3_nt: TGTGCCAGCAGTGTCCAGCCCCAAGAGCCCCAGCATTTT

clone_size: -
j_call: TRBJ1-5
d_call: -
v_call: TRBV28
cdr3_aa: CASSLGMTQPQHF
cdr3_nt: TGTGCCAGCAGTTTGGGGATGACGCAGCCCCAGCATTTT

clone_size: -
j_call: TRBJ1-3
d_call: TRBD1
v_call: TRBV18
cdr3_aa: CASSPSGGENTIYF
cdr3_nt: TGTGCCAGCTCACCATCAGGGGGCGAAAACACCATATATTTT

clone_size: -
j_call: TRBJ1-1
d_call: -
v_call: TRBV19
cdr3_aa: CASSIEEGREAFF
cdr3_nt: TGTGCCAGTAGTATAGAGGAGGGCAGAGAAGCTTTCTTT

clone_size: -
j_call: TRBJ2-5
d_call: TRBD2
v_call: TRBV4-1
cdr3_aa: CASSQVGLAKGKTQYF
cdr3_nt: TGCGCCAGCAGCCAAGTAGGACTAGCGAAAGGAAAGACCCAGTACTTC

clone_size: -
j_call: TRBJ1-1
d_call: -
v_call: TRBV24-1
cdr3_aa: CATSDGYEAFF
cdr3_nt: TGTGCCACCTCGGACGGCTATGAAGCTTTCTTT

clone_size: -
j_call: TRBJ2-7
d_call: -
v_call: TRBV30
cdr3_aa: CAWSVGVSYEQYF
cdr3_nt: TGTGCCTGGAGTGTCGGGGTCTCCTACGAGCAGTACTTC

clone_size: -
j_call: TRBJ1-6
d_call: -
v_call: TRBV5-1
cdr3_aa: CASSQDTRNSPLHF
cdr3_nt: TGCGCCAGCAGCCAGGACACGCGAAATTCACCCCTCCACTTT

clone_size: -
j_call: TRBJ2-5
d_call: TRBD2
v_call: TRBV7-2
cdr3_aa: CASSPLAGGPPETQYF
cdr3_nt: TGTGCCAGCAGCCCCCTAGCGGGGGGGCCTCCAGAGACCCAGTACTTC

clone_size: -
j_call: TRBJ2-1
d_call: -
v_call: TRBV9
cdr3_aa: CASSVAGAGDEQFF
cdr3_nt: TGTGCCAGCAGCGTAGCGGGGGCAGGCGATGAGCAGTTCTTC

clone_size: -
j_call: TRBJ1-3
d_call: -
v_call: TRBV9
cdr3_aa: CASSTRQASDTIYF
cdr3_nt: TGTGCCAGCAGCACCCGACAGGCCAGCGACACCATATATTTT

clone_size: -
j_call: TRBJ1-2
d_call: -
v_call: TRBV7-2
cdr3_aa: CASSLQRDPNYGYTF
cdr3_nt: TGTGCCAGCAGCTTACAGCGGGACCCTAACTATGGCTACACCTTC

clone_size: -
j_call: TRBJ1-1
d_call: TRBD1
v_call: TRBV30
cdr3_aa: CAWSGHPTGANTEAFF
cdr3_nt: TGTGCCTGGAGCGGCCACCCGACAGGGGCAAACACTGAAGCTTTCTTT

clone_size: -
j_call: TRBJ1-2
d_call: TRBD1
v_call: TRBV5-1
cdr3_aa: CASSLGGQGFSDQFSPNYGYTF
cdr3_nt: TGCGCCAGCAGCTTGGGCGGACAGGGATTTTCGGACCAATTCTCACCTAACTATGGCTACACCTTC

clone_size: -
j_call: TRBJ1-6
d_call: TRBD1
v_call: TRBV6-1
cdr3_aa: CASSEIQGVNSPLHF
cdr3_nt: TGTGCCAGCAGTGAAATACAGGGGGTTAATTCACCCCTCCACTTT

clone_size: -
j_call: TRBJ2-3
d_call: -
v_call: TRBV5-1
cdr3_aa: CASSLAELNTDTQYF
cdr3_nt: TGCGCCAGCAGCTTGGCCGAGCTCAACACAGATACGCAGTATTTT

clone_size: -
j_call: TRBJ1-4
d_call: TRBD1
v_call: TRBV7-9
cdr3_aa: CASSFQDRDAGNEKLFF
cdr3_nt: TGTGCCAGCAGCTTCCAGGACAGGGATGCCGGTAATGAAAAACTGTTTTTT

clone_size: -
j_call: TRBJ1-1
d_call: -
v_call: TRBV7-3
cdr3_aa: CASSFGEGMEAFF
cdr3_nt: TGTGCCAGCAGCTTCGGGGAGGGGATGGAAGCTTTCTTT

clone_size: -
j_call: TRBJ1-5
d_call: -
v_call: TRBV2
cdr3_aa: CASRGGGWNQPQHF
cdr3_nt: TGTGCCAGCAGAGGGGGGGGTTGGAATCAGCCCCAGCATTTT

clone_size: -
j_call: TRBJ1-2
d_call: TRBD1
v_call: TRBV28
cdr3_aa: CASSAPGGGQSYGYTF
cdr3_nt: TGTGCCAGCAGTGCCCCCGGGGGGGGACAGTCCTATGGCTACACCTTC

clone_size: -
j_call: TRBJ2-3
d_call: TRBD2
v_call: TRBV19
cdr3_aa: CASGQLAGITDTQYF
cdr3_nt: TGTGCCAGCGGTCAACTAGCGGGGATCACAGATACGCAGTATTTT